Here is one TCR beta chain with its context. Germline V CDR1 and CDR2: MGHRA, YSYEKL. The CDR3 contains 13 residues. Trimming pared 6 bases from V and 9 bases from J, leaving 12 bases between. The data derive from a study of blood T cell repertoires in COVID-19. Study-level background: Donors in the United States, Italy and Spain gave samples during acute or convalescent COVID-19.

Generated by immunoSEQ multiplex PCR, the TCRdb table keeps only in-frame clones and is missing some. The sample contains about 400,000 clones, around nine tenths of which appear only once. The rearrangement joins TRBV4-1 to TRBJ1-6; D perhaps matches TRBD1 (6 bases). The TCR sequence derives from a human donor in a cohort sampled during active COVID-19. The source material was peripheral blood. CDR3 coding DNA: TGCGCCAGCAGGGACAGTTGGGGTTCACCCCTCCACTTT. Amino acid sequence: CASRDSWGSPLHF.